The rows below give T cell receptor beta chains drawn from one sample of a study of T-cell reconstitution after alpha-beta-depleted transplantation in children. Each CDR3 protein gets one entry after TCRdb re-called the PCR reads with MiXCR. The table shows about 460,000 distinct CDR3 sequences, with 10% to 12% occurring only once. The sequencing used PBMCs, mostly from graft donor cells, collected 180 days after TCRalphabeta/CD19-depleted stem cell transplant. The receptor set was obtained from a female patient aged 2-10 years who had a stem cell transplant for aplastic anemia, so the T cells may come from the graft donor. The CDR3 runs from the conserved cysteine through the conserved F or W. D genes are given only for firm matches. For some rows the clone size is stated as once, few or many, or as a class when expanded; others skip it.

V gene	J gene	D gene	clone size	CDR3 DNA	CDR3 protein
TRBV5-1	TRBJ2-2	-	-	TGCGCCAGCAGCTGGATTGCTAACACCGGGGAGCTGTTTTTT	CASSWIANTGELFF
TRBV12-3/TRBV12-4	TRBJ1-2	-	-	TGTGCCAGCAGTCCGCGTGGAGGGCCCCGTGGCTACACCTTC	CASSPRGGPRGYTF
TRBV4-3	TRBJ1-1	-	-	TGCGCCAGCAGCCAAGTTTCTGGGGCTGAAGCTTTCTTT	CASSQVSGAEAFF
TRBV5-5	TRBJ2-4	-	few	TGTGCCAGCAGCTGGGTGTGGGGCCTAGCCAAAAACATTCAGTACTTC	CASSWVWGLAKNIQYF
TRBV7-3	TRBJ2-2	-	-	TGTGCCAGCAGCTTAACGTCCGGGATGAGGGACACCGGGGAGCTGTTTTTT	CASSLTSGMRDTGELFF
TRBV29-1	TRBJ1-2	-	many	TGCAGCGTTGTAGGGAATGGCTACACCTTC	CSVVGNGYTF
TRBV15	TRBJ1-2	TRBD1	few	TGTGCCACCAGCAGAGAGTGGATTGGAGGGGGCCACTATGGCTACACCTTC	CATSREWIGGGHYGYTF
TRBV3-1	TRBJ2-1	-	many	TGTGCCAGCAGCCAAGCGCGAGACTCCTGGCAGTTCTTC	CASSQARDSWQFF
TRBV6-2/TRBV6-3	TRBJ2-1	TRBD2	-	TGTGCCAGCACCAAGGGACTAGCGGAGGGTGAGCAGTTCTTC	CASTKGLAEGEQFF
TRBV4-3	TRBJ2-2	-	-	TGCGCCAGCAGCCAAGGTCTCCGCGTCGGCGCAGCCGGGGAGCTGTTTTTT	CASSQGLRVGAAGELFF
TRBV3-1	TRBJ2-5	TRBD2	-	TGTGCCAGCAGCCAACTTGTGTTAGCGGGACAAGAGACCCAGTACTTC	CASSQLVLAGQETQYF
TRBV29-1	TRBJ1-1	-	many	TGCAGCGTTGGGGGGGGAATGAACACTGAAGCTTTCTTT	CSVGGGMNTEAFF
TRBV6-5	TRBJ1-5	-	few	TGTGCCAGCAGTTACCAATATAGCAATCAGCCCCAGCATTTT	CASSYQYSNQPQHF
TRBV12-3/TRBV12-4	TRBJ2-4	-	few	TGTGCCAGCAGTTATTGGTTGGAAAACATTCAGTACTTC	CASSYWLENIQYF
TRBV20-1	TRBJ1-1	TRBD1	few	TGCAGTGCTAGGCAGGGGGGGGCTGAAGCTTTCTTT	CSARQGGAEAFF
TRBV20-1	TRBJ2-1	TRBD2	many	TGCAGTGCTAGAGATGGACTAGCGGGACCCATAAATGAGCAGTTCTTC	CSARDGLAGPINEQFF
TRBV4-1	TRBJ1-1	TRBD1	many	TGCGCCAGCAGCCAGGGCAGGGGGCTGATCACTGAAGCTTTCTTT	CASSQGRGLITEAFF
TRBV7-2	TRBJ2-5	TRBD2	-	TGTGCCAGCAGCGCGGGACTAGCGGGAGTTATCGAGACCCAGTACTTC	CASSAGLAGVIETQYF
TRBV7-6	TRBJ1-2	TRBD1	-	TGTGCCAGCAGCTGGGGACAGGGTGTGGCCAACTATGGCTACACCTTC	CASSWGQGVANYGYTF
TRBV28	TRBJ2-7	-	-	TGTGCCAGCACCCCAAGTGGGGACTACGAGCAGTACTTC	CASTPSGDYEQYF
TRBV11-2	TRBJ2-7	TRBD1	few	TGTGCCAGCAGCTGGGACAGGGGGACAGGCAAGACCTACGAGCAGTACTTC	CASSWDRGTGKTYEQYF
TRBV19	TRBJ1-3	TRBD1	-	TGTGCCAGTAGTAGGCCCGGGACAGAAAGAAACACCATATATTTT	CASSRPGTERNTIYF
TRBV5-1	TRBJ2-3	TRBD2	-	TGCGCCAGCAGCTTGGCCATATGGGGCGGCGGGAGAGACGATACGCAGTATTTT	CASSLAIWGGGRDDTQYF
TRBV6-1	TRBJ1-2	-	-	TGTGCCAGCGCCAAGAGAGATATTAGTGGGATTCTAGTGGGCTACACCTTC	CASAKRDISGILVGYTF
TRBV11-1	TRBJ2-1	-	-	TGTGCCAGCAGCCCCCATAGCTCCAATGAGCAGTTCTTC	CASSPHSSNEQFF
TRBV20-1	TRBJ1-6	-	many	TGCAGTGCTTCCGACTGGAGCTCCTATAATTCACCCCTCCACTTT	CSASDWSSYNSPLHF
TRBV19	TRBJ2-5	TRBD2	few	TGTGCCACAGGCGTGGGTACGGGGACTAGCGCGTACTCGGCCCAGTACTTC	CATGVGTGTSAYSAQYF
TRBV19	TRBJ1-1	-	once	TGTGCCAGTAGTTGGGTGGGGGACACTGAAGCTTTCTTT	CASSWVGDTEAFF
TRBV5-8	TRBJ1-3	-	many	TGTGCCAGCAGCTTGTTTGGACGCAATCCCCCTGGAAACACCATATATTTT	CASSLFGRNPPGNTIYF
TRBV7-2	TRBJ1-4	TRBD1	many	TGTGCCAGCAGCTTAGCGAGGTCCGGGACAGGCCCACCAAAACTGTTTTTT	CASSLARSGTGPPKLFF
TRBV24-1	TRBJ1-1	-	few	TGTGCCACCAGTGACCCGCCAGAGAACACTGAAGCTTTCTTT	CATSDPPENTEAFF
TRBV6-5	TRBJ2-7	TRBD1	-	TGTGCCAGCAGTTTTCCGGGACAGGGCGGCGACGAGCAGTACTTC	CASSFPGQGGDEQYF
TRBV5-5	TRBJ2-6	TRBD1	-	TGTGCCAGCAGCTTGGACAGGGGAGCTGGGGCCAACGTCCTGACTTTC	CASSLDRGAGANVLTF
TRBV7-9	TRBJ1-5	-	few	TGTGCCAGCAGCTTAGTGCCCGCGGGAGAGAGTCAGCCCCAGCATTTT	CASSLVPAGESQPQHF
TRBV20-1	TRBJ2-1	-	few	TGCAGCGGGACTCCTGGAAGCTCCTACAATGAGCAGTTCTTC	CSGTPGSSYNEQFF
TRBV12-3/TRBV12-4	TRBJ2-5	-	few	TGTGCCAGCAGTTTAGGTCGGGAGACCCAAGAGACCCAGTACTTC	CASSLGRETQETQYF
TRBV14	TRBJ1-1	TRBD1	-	TGTGCCAGCAGCCAAAGGACAGGATGGAGCACTGAAGCTTTCTTT	CASSQRTGWSTEAFF
TRBV7-2	TRBJ2-7	TRBD2	few	TGTGCCAGCACCTCCCCTGGGCCAAGCGGGAGGTCCTGGGAGCAGTACTTC	CASTSPGPSGRSWEQYF
TRBV7-9	TRBJ2-3	TRBD2	few	TGTGCCAGCAGCCATCTGACTAGCGGGAGTGTAGATACGCAGTATTTT	CASSHLTSGSVDTQYF
TRBV20-1	TRBJ1-3	-	few	TGCAGTGCTAGTGTCTGGGGGACTGGAAACACCATATATTTT	CSASVWGTGNTIYF
TRBV5-1	TRBJ1-1	-	-	TGCGCCAGCAGCTTTAGAACTGACACTGAAGCTTTCTTT	CASSFRTDTEAFF
TRBV6-5	TRBJ1-5	TRBD1	few	TGTGCCAGCAGTTTTCGCAGGACAGGTGCCAATCAGCCCCAGCATTTT	CASSFRRTGANQPQHF
TRBV24-1	TRBJ2-2	-	few	TGTGCCACCAGTGATTCTTCATGGGGGAACACCGGGGAGCTGTTTTTT	CATSDSSWGNTGELFF
TRBV25-1	TRBJ2-5	-	few	TGTGCCACCTCACCTGGAACCCAGTACTTC	CATSPGTQYF
TRBV6-6	TRBJ1-1	-	few	TGTGCCAGCCAAGGGGGGGATGAAGCTTTCTTT	CASQGGDEAFF
TRBV20-1	TRBJ2-1	-	few	TGCAGTGCTAGAGCGTCTGGGCGTTCCTACAATGAGCAGTTCTTC	CSARASGRSYNEQFF
TRBV5-4	TRBJ2-1	-	-	TGTGCCAGCAGCTTGACCCAGGCAGGGGACAATGAGCAGTTCTTC	CASSLTQAGDNEQFF
TRBV6-5	TRBJ1-5	-	few	TGTGCCAGCAGTTCCCGGACAAAGTTGGGCAATCAGCCCCAGCATTTT	CASSSRTKLGNQPQHF
TRBV2	TRBJ2-5	TRBD2	-	TGTGCCAGCAGTGAACGGGGGACTAGCGGGAGGCCCGTCCAAGAGACCCAGTACTTC	CASSERGTSGRPVQETQYF
TRBV5-6	TRBJ2-2	TRBD1	few	TGTGCCAGCAGCTTGAGACAGGGGGACGGGGAGCTGTTTTTT	CASSLRQGDGELFF
TRBV27	TRBJ1-3	-	-	TGTGCCAGCAGTTTATGGGGGCCACCGAGGACGGGAAACACCATATATTTT	CASSLWGPPRTGNTIYF
TRBV25-1	TRBJ1-1	-	many	TGTGCCAGCAGTCCCACTGGGTTGAACACTGAAGCTTTCTTT	CASSPTGLNTEAFF
TRBV20-1	TRBJ1-6	-	-	TGCAGTGCTAGAGTCACGACAACCTATAATTCACCCCTCCACTTT	CSARVTTTYNSPLHF